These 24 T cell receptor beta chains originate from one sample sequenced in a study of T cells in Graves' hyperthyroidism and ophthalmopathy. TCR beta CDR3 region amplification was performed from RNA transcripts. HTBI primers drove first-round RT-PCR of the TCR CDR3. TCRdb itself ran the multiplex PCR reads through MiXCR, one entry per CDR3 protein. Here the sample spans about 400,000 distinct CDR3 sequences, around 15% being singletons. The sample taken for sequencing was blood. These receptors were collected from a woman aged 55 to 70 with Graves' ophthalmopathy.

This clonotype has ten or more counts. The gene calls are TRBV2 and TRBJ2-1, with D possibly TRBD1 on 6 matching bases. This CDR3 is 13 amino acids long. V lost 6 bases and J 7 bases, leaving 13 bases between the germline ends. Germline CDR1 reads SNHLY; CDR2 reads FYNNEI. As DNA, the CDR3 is TGTGCCAGCAGATCCTACAGGGTAAATGAGCAGTTCTTC. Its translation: CASRSYRVNEQFF.

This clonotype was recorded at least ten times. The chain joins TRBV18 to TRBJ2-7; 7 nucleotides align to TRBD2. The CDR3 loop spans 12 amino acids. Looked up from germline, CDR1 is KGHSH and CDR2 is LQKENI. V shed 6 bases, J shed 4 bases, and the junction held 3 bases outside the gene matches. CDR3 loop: CASSLADYEQYF. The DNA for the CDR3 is TGTGCCAGCTCTCTAGCGGATTACGAGCAGTACTTC.

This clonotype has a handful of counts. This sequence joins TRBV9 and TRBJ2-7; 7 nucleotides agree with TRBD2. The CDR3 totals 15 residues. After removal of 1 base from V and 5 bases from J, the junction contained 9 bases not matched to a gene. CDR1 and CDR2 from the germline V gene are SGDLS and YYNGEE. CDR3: CASSVREGNTDEQYF. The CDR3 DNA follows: TGTGCCAGCAGCGTAAGGGAGGGCAATACCGACGAGCAGTACTTC. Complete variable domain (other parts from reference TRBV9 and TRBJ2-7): DSGVTQTPKHLITATGQRVTLRCSPRSGDLSVYWYQQSLDQGLQFLIQYYNGEERAKGNILERFSAQQFPDLHSELNLSSLELGDSALYFCASSVREGNTDEQYFGPGTRLTVT.

The CDR3 DNA reads as TGTGCCAGCAGTTATGACAGGGGTTATGGCTACACCTTC. Translating gives CASSYDRGYGYTF. V usage is TRBV6-5 and J usage is TRBJ1-2; TRBD1 matches at 8 bases. V lost 3 bases, J lost 5 bases, and 2 bases stayed unmatched. The germline CDR1 and CDR2 sequences are MNHEY and SVGAGI. The CDR3 is made up of 13 amino acids.

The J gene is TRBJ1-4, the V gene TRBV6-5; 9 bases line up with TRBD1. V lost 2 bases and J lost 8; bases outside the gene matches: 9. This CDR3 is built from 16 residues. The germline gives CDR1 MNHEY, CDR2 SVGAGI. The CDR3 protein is CASSYGTTGGREKLFF. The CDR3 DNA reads TGTGCCAGCAGTTACGGTACGACAGGGGGAAGAGAAAAACTGTTTTTT.

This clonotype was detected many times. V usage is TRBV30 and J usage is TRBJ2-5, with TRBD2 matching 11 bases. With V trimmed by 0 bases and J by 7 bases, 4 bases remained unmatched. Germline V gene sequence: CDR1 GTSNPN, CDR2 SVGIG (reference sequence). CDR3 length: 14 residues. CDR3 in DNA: TGTGCCTGGAGTGTATATAGCGGGAGGGGGACCCAGTACTTC. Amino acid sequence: CAWSVYSGRGTQYF. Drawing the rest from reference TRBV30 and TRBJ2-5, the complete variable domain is SQTIHQWPATLVQPVGSPLSLECTVEGTSNPNLYWYRQAAGRGLQLLFYSVGIGQISSEVPQNLSASRPQDRQFILSSKKLLLSDSGFYLCAWSVYSGRGTQYFGPGTRLLVL.

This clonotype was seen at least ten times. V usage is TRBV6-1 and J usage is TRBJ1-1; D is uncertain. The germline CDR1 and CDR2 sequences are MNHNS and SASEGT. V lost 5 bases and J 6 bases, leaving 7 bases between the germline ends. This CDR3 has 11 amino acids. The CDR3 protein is CASSYRSEAFF. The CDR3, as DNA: TGTGCCAGCAGTTATAGATCTGAAGCTTTCTTT.

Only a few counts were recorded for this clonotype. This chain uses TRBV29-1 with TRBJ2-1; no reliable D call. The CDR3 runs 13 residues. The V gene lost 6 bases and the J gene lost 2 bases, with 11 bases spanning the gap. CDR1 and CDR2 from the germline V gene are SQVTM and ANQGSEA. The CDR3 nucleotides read TGCAGCGTCAGGCGGCCGACCTACAATGAGCAGTTCTTC. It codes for CSVRRPTYNEQFF.

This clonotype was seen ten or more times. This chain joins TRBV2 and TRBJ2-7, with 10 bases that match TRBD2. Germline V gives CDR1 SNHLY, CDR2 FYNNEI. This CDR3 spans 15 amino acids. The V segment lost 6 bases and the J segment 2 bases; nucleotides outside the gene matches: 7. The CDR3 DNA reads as TGTGCCAGCAGCCCCACTAGCGGGACGACCTACGAGCAGTACTTC. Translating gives CASSPTSGTTYEQYF.

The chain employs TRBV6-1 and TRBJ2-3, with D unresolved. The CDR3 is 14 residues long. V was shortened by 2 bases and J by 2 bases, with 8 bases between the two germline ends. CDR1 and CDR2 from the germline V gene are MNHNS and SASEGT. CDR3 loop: CASSESPLTDTQYF. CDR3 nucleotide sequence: TGTGCCAGCAGTGAATCTCCACTCACAGATACGCAGTATTTT.

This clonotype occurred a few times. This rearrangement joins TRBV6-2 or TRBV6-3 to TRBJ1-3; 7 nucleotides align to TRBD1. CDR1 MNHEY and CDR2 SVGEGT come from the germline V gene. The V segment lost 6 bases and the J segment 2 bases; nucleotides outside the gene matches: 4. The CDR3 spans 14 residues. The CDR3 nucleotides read TGTGCCAGCAGCCCGACAGGGACTGGAAACACCATATATTTT. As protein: CASSPTGTGNTIYF.

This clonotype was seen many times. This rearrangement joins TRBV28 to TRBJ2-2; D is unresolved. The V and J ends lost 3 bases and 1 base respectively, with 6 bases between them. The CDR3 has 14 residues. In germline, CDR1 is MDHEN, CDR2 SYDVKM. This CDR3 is CASSFLRNTGELFF. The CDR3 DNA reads TGTGCCAGCAGTTTCCTCAGGAACACCGGGGAGCTGTTTTTT.

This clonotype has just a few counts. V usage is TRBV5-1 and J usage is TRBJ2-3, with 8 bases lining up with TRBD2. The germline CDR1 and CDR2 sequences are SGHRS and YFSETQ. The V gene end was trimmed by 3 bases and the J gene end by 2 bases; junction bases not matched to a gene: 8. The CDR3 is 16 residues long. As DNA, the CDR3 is TGCGCCAGCAGCTCCCGGGAGGGAGGGACCACAGATACGCAGTATTTT. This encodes CASSSREGGTTDTQYF.

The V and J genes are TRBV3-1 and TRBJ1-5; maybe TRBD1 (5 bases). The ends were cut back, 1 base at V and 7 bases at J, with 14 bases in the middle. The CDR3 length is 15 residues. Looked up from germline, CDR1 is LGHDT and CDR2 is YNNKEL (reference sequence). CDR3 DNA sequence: TGTGCCAGCAGCCAAGGTTTGCAGGGTGAGCAGCCCCAGCATTTT. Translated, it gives CASSQGLQGEQPQHF.

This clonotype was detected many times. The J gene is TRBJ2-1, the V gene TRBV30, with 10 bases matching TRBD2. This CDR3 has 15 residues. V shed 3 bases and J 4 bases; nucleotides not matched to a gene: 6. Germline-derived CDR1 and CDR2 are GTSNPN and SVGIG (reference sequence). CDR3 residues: CAWSSSGSSYNEQFF. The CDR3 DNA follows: TGTGCCTGGAGCTCTAGCGGGAGCAGTTACAATGAGCAGTTCTTC.

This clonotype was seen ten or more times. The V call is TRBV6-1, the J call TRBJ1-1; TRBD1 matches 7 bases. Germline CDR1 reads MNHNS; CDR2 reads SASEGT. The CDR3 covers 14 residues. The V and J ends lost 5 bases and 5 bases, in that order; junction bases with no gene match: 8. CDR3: CASSKRDRQTEAFF. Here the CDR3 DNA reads TGTGCCAGCAGTAAAAGGGACAGACAGACTGAAGCTTTCTTT.

The CDR3 coding sequence is TGTGCCATCAGTGAGGCGGGATTGAGGAACACAGATACGCAGTATTTT. Translating it yields CAISEAGLRNTDTQYF. This chain joins TRBV10-3 and TRBJ2-3; D may be TRBD2 (6 bases). The CDR3 runs 16 residues. V was shortened by 2 bases and J by 2 bases, with 14 bases between the two germline ends. The germline V gene encodes CDR1 ENHRY and CDR2 SYGVKD.

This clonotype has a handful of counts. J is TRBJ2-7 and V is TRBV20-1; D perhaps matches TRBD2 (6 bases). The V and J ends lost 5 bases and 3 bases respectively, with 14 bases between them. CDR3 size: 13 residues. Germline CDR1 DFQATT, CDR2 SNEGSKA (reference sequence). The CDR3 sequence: CSAAGLRVYEQYF. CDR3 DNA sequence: TGCAGTGCTGCGGGACTTCGCGTCTACGAGCAGTACTTC.

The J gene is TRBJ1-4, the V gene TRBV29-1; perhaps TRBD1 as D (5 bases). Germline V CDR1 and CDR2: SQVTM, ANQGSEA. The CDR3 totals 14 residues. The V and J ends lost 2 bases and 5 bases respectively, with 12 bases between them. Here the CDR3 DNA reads TGCAGCGTTGAACGGGGGGACGGGAATGAAAAACTGTTTTTT. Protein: CSVERGDGNEKLFF.

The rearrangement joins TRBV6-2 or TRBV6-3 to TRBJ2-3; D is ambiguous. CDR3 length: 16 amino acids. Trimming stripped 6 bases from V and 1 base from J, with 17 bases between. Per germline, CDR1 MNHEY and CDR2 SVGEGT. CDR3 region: CASRGSLWDGTDTQYF. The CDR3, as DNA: TGTGCCAGCAGGGGATCGTTGTGGGATGGCACAGATACGCAGTATTTT.

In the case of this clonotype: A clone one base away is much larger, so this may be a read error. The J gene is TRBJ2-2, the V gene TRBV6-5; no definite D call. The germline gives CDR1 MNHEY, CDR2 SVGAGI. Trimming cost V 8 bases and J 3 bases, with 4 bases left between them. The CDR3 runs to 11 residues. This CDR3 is CASGYTGELFF. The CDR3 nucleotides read TGTGCCAGCGGATACACCGGGGAGCTGTTTTTT.

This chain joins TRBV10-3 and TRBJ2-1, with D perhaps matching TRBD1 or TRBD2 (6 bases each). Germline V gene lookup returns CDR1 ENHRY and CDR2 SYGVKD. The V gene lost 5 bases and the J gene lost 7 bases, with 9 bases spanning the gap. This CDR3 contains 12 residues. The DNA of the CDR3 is TGTGCCATCAGTAGAGGGGGGAATGAGCAGTTCTTC. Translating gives CAISRGGNEQFF.

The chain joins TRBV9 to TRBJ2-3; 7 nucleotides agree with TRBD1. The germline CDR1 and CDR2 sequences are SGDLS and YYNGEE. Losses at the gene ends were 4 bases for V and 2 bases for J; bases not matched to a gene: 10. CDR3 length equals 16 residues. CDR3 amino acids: CASSPVGTEITDTQYF. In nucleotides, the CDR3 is TGTGCCAGCAGCCCGGTTGGGACAGAGATCACAGATACGCAGTATTTT.

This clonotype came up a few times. CDR3 sequence: CASSLVASGDYEQYF. As DNA, the CDR3 is TGCGCCAGCAGCTTAGTGGCTAGCGGAGATTACGAGCAGTACTTC. This chain joins TRBV5-1 and TRBJ2-7; 7 bases are a match to TRBD2. V lost 2 bases, J lost 4 bases, and 9 bases stayed unmatched. The germline CDR1 and CDR2 sequences are SGHRS and YFSETQ. The CDR3 spans 15 residues.